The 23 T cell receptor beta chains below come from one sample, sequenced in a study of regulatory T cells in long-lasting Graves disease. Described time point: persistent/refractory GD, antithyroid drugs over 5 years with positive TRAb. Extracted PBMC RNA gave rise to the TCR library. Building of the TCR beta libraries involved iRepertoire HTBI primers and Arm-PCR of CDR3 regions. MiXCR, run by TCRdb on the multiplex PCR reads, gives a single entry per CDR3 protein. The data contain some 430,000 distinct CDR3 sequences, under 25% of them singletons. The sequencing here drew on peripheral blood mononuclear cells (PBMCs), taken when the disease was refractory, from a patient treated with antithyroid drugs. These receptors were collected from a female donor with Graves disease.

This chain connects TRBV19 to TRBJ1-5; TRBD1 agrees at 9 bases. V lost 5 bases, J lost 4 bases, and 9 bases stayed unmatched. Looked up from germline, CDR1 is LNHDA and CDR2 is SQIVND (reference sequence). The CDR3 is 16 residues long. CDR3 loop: CASSPIGTGLNQPQHF. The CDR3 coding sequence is TGTGCCAGTAGTCCCATAGGGACAGGGTTGAATCAGCCCCAGCATTTT.

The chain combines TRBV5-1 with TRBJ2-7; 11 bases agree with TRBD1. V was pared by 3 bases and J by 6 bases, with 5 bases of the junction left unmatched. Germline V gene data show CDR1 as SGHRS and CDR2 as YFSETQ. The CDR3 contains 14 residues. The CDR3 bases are TGCGCCAGCAGCTGGGGGGACAGGGGGTCCGAGCAGTACTTC. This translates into CASSWGDRGSEQYF.

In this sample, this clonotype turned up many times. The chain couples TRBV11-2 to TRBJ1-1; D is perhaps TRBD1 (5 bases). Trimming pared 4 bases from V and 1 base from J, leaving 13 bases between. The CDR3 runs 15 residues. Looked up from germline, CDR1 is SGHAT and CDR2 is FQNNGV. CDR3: CASSSVRQPNTEAFF. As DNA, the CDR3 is TGTGCCAGCAGCTCCGTGCGACAGCCGAACACTGAAGCTTTCTTT. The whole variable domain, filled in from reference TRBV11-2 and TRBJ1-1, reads EAGVAQSPRYKIIEKRQSVAFWCNPISGHATLYWYQQILGQGPKLLIQFQNNGVVDDSQLPKDRFSAERLKGVDSTLKIQPAKLEDSAVYLCASSSVRQPNTEAFFGQGTRLTVV.

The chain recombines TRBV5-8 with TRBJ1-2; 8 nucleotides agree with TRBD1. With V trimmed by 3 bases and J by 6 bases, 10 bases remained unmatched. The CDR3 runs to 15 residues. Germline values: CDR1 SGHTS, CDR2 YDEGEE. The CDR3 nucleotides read TGTGCCAGCAGCTCGTATTACAGGGGGATTAATGGCTACACCTTC. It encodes CASSSYYRGINGYTF.

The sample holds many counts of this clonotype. The CDR3 protein is CASRRQGNYEQYF. CDR3 sequence (DNA): TGTGCCAGCAGGAGACAGGGGAACTACGAGCAGTACTTC. The chain links TRBV28 to TRBJ2-7; 8 nucleotides match TRBD1. Trimming cost V 6 bases and J 3 bases; bases outside gene matches: 4. Per germline, CDR1 MDHEN and CDR2 SYDVKM. The CDR3 totals 13 residues.

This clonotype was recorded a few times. The CDR3 loop is CASKAVRGDGYTF. The DNA of the CDR3 is TGCGCCAGCAAAGCGGTGAGGGGCGATGGCTACACCTTC. The chain is built from TRBV4-1 and TRBJ1-2; a possible D gene is TRBD1 (5 bases). V lost 7 bases to trimming and J lost 6 bases, with 15 bases between them. The CDR3 runs to 13 residues. Per germline, CDR1 MGHRA and CDR2 YSYEKL.

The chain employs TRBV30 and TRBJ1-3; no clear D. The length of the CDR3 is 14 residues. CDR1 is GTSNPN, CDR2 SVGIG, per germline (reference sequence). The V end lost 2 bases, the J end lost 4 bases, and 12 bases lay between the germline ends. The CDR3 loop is CAWSPRTYGNTIYF. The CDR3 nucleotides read TGTGCCTGGAGTCCCAGGACTTACGGAAACACCATATATTTT.

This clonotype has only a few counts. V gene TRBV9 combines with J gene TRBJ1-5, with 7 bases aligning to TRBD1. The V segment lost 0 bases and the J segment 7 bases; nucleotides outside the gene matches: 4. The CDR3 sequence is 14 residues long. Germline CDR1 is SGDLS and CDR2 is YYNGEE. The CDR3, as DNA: TGTGCCAGCAGCGTAGACGAAGGGGGCCAGCCCCAGCATTTT. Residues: CASSVDEGGQPQHF.

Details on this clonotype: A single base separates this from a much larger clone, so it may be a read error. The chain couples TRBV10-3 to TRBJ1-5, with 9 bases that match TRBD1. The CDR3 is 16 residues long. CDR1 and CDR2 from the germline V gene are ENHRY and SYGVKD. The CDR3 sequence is CVISEGRDRVNQPQHF. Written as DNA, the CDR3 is TGTGTCATCAGTGAGGGGCGGGACAGGGTCAATCAGCCCCAGCATTTT.

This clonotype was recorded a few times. The CDR3 DNA is TGTGCCTGGAGTGTATTGTCTGGACCCTATGGCTACACCTTC. Its protein product is CAWSVLSGPYGYTF. The rearrangement joins TRBV30 to TRBJ1-2; D uncertain. Trimming took 0 bases from V and 4 from J, leaving 12 bases between them. CDR3 size: 14 residues. The germline V gene encodes CDR1 GTSNPN and CDR2 SVGIG (reference sequence).

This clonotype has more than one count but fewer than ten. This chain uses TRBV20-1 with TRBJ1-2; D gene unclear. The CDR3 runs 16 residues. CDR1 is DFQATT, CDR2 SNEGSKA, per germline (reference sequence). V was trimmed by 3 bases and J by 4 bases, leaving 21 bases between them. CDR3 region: CSASTDRDQAPYGYTF. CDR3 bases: TGCAGTGCTAGTACTGACCGGGATCAAGCCCCCTATGGCTACACCTTC.

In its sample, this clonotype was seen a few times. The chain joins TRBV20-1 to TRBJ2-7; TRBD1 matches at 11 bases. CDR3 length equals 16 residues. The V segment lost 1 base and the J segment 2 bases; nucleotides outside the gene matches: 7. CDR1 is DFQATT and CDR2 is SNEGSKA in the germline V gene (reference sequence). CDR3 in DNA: TGCAGTGCTAGAGTCCTTCGGGGACAGGGGGCCTACGAGCAGTACTTC. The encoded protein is CSARVLRGQGAYEQYF.

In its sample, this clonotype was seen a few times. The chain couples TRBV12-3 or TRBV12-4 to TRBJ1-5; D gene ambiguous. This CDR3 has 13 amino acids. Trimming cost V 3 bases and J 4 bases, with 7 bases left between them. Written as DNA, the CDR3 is TGTGCCAGCAGTTTTCAACAGAATCAGCCCCAGCATTTT. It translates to CASSFQQNQPQHF.

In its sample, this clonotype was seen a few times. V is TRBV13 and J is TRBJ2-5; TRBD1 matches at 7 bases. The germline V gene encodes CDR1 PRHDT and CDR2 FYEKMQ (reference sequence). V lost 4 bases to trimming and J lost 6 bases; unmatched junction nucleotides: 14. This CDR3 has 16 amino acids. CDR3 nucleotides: TGTGCCAGCAGCTCGCAATCCCGACGACAGGGAAAGACCCAGTACTTC. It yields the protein CASSSQSRRQGKTQYF.

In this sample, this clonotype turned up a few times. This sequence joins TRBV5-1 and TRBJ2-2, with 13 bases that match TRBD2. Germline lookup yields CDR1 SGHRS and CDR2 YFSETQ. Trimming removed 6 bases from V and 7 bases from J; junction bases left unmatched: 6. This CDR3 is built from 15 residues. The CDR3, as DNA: TGCGCCAGCACCGGACTAGCGGGAGATGACGGGGAGCTGTTTTTT. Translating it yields CASTGLAGDDGELFF.

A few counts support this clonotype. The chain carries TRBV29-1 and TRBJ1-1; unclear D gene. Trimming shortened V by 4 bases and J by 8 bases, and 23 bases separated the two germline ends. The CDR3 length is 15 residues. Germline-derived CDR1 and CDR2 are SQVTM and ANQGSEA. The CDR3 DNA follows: TGCAGCGTTGCCCCGCTACATGCTATCCTGAGGGAAGCTTTCTTT. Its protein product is CSVAPLHAILREAFF.

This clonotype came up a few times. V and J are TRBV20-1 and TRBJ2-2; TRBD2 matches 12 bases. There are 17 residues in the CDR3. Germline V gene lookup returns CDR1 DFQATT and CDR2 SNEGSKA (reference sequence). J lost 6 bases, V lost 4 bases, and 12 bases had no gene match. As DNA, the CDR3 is TGCAGTGCTACTCCTCCTAGCGGGGGGGCTCTGTCCGGGGAGCTGTTTTTT. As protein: CSATPPSGGALSGELFF.

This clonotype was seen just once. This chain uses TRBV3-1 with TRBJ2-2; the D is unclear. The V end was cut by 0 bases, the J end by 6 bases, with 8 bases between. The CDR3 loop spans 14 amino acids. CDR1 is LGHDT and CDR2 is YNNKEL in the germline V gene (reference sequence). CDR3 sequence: CASSQDKAAGELFF. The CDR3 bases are TGTGCCAGCAGCCAAGATAAGGCGGCCGGGGAGCTGTTTTTT.

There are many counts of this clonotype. The CDR3 reads CASRIQGIETQYF. The CDR3 bases are TGTGCCAGCAGGATACAGGGTATTGAGACCCAGTACTTC. The J gene is TRBJ2-5, the V gene TRBV28; tentatively, D is TRBD1 (6 bases). V lost 6 bases to trimming and J lost 5 bases, with 13 bases between them. Germline assignment: CDR1 MDHEN and CDR2 SYDVKM. The CDR3 runs 13 residues.

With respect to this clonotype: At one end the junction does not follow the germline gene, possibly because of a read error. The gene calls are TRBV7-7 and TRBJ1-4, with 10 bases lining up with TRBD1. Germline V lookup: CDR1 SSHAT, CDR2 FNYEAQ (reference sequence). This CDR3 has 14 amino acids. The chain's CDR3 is CASSPGQGQEKLFF. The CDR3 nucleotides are TGTGCTAGCAGCCCGGGACAGGGGCAGGAAAAACTGTTTTTT.

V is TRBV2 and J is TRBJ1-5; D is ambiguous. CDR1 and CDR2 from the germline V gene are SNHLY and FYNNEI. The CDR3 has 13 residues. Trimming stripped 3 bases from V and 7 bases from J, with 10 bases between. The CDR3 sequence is CASSEERWQPQHF. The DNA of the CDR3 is TGTGCCAGCAGTGAGGAGCGGTGGCAGCCCCAGCATTTT.

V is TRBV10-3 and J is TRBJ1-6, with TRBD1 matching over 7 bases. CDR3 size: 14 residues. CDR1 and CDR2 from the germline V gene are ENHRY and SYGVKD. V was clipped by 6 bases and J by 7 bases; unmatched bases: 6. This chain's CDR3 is CAIRPTGINSPLHF. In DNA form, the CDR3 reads TGTGCCATCAGGCCGACAGGGATAAATTCACCCCTCCACTTT.

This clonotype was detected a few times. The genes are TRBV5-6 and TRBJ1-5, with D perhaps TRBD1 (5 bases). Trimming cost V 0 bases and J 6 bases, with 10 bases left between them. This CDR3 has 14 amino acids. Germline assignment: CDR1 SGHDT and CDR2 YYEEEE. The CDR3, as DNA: TGTGCCAGCAGCTTGGAAGGGGAGGTTCAGCCCCAGCATTTT. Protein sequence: CASSLEGEVQPQHF.